The 5 T cell receptor beta chains below come from one sample, sequenced in a study of T cell responses to AZD1222 COVID-19 vaccine. Clones were read by immunoSEQ multiplex PCR, and TCRdb kept only the in-frame ones, dropping some. The repertoire holds over 150,000 clones, with 75% to 95% as singletons. The sample here was peripheral blood, taken on day 0 of AZD1222 vaccination. The origin of the receptors is an adult in good health.

The chain uses TRBV9 and TRBJ2-3; D not certain. This CDR3 comprises 14 residues. Trimming took 3 bases from V and 4 from J, leaving 12 bases between them. The germline gives CDR1 SGDLS, CDR2 YYNGEE. The CDR3 DNA reads as TGTGCCAGCAGCGCCCTCTTTAGTGCAGATACGCAGTATTTT. It yields the protein CASSALFSADTQYF.

This sequence joins TRBV28 and TRBJ1-5; unclear D gene. V was shortened by 2 bases and J by 2 bases, with 7 bases between the two germline ends. Looked up from germline, CDR1 is MDHEN and CDR2 is SYDVKM. CDR3 length equals 14 residues. This CDR3 is CASSLRFGNQPQHF. The CDR3 DNA reads TGTGCCAGCAGTTTACGGTTTGGCAATCAGCCCCAGCATTTT.

The CDR3 sequence is CSVELETGVEQYF. The DNA for the CDR3 is TGCAGCGTTGAACTAGAGACAGGTGTCGAGCAGTACTTC. V is TRBV29-1 and J is TRBJ2-7, with D perhaps matching TRBD1 (6 bases). Germline values: CDR1 SQVTM, CDR2 ANQGSEA. The germline V and J ends were trimmed by 2 bases and 6 bases, with 14 bases remaining between them. This CDR3 is 13 amino acids long.

This clone came up a few times. The chain has TRBV3-1 (or the pseudogene TRBV3-2) and TRBJ2-3, with 7 bases matching TRBD2. The germline gives CDR1 LGHDT, CDR2 YNNKEL (reference sequence). This CDR3 is 15 amino acids long. After removal of 4 bases from V and 3 bases from J, the junction contained 7 bases not matched to a gene. As DNA, the CDR3 is TGTGCCAGCAGCCGATGGGCTAGCGGAACAGATACGCAGTATTTT. As protein: CASSRWASGTDTQYF.

V and J are TRBV6-5 and TRBJ1-2; TRBD1 might be the D (5 bases). Trimming took 4 bases from V and 3 from J, leaving 15 bases between them. Germline CDR1 and CDR2: MNHEY and SVGAGI. The CDR3 extends over 15 amino acids. The CDR3, as DNA: TGTGCCAGCAGTTTCTCGGGCAGGGCATACTATGGCTACACCTTC. It yields the protein CASSFSGRAYYGYTF.